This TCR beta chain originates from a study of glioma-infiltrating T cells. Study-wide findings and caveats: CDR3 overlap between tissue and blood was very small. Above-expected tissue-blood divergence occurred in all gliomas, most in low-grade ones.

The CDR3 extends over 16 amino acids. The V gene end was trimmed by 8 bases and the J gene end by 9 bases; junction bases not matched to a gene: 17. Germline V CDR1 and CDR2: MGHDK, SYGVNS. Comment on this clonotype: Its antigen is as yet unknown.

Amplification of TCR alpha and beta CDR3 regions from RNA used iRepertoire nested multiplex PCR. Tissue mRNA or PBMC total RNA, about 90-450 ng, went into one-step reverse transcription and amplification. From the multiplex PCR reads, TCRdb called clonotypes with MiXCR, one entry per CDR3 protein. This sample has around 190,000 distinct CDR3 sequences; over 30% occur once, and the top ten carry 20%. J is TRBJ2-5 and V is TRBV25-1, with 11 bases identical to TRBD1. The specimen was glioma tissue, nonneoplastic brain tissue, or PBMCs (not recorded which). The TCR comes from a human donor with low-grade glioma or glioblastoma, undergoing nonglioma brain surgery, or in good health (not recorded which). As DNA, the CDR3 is TGTGCCAGCCTGGGGGCGGACAGGGGGCACGGGGAGGCCCAGTACTTC. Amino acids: CASLGADRGHGEAQYF.